The clone carrying this T cell receptor (beta chain) was seen repeatedly, ten times or more. The data belong to a study of regulatory T cells in long-lasting Graves disease. Both iRepertoire HTBI primers and Arm-PCR of CDR3 regions were used to build the TCR beta libraries. TCRdb re-called the multiplex PCR reads with MiXCR, one entry per CDR3 protein. The sample records about 620,000 distinct CDR3 sequences, approximately 15% being singletons. V was pared by 2 bases and J by 0 bases, with 13 bases between. CDR1 is GTSNPN, CDR2 SVGIG, per germline (reference sequence). The CDR3 is 15 residues long. The time point denotes: newly diagnosed GD, antithyroid drugs for less than 3 months. PBMC RNA was the source of the TCR library. This same sample was also part of a study on T cells in Graves' hyperthyroidism and ophthalmopathy.

The specimen comprised peripheral blood mononuclear cells (PBMCs), sampled at new diagnosis, from a patient treated with antithyroid drugs. This TCR came from a woman in her twenties or thirties with Graves disease. This chain joins TRBV30 and TRBJ1-1; D gene ambiguous. CDR3 in amino acids: CAWSPFSEMNTEAFF. The CDR3 DNA reads as TGTGCCTGGAGTCCCTTCTCGGAAATGAACACTGAAGCTTTCTTT.